This T cell receptor beta chain was retrieved from a study of metastatic and nonmetastatic thyroid tumors. Study summary: Repertoires from malignant and benign thyroid patients were compared across blood and tumor or nodule tissue. Points from the study as a whole: In blood and tumor, TCR beta diversity was reportedly significantly higher in malignant thyroid tumors than in benign nodules.

Treatment of any kind had been given to no patient before thyroid surgery. In the original analysis: The study took CDR3 differences across clinicopathological groups and made a distant-metastasis classifier for papillary thyroid cancer from them. TCRdb re-called clones from the PCR reads using MiXCR. The V and J calls and clone size come from TCRdb's table, not from the authors' own analysis. Among about 7,800 clones listed, about 25% were seen once. This clone is a singleton in its sample. Its antigen is still unknown. The clonotype comes from a female donor with papillary thyroid cancer or a benign thyroid nodule (not recorded which). Some clones in this sample may be carry-over from other donors' samples. Sequencing was performed on adjacent normal tissue.

CDR3 bases: TGTGCCAGCAGCCCCACCTACACTGAAGCTTTCTTT. Translated: CASSPTYTEAFF. This chain links TRBV11-2 with TRBJ1-1; no definite D call. Looked up from germline, CDR1 is SGHAT and CDR2 is FQNNGV. The V gene lost 5 bases and the J gene lost 3 bases, with 7 bases spanning the gap. This CDR3 comprises 12 residues.